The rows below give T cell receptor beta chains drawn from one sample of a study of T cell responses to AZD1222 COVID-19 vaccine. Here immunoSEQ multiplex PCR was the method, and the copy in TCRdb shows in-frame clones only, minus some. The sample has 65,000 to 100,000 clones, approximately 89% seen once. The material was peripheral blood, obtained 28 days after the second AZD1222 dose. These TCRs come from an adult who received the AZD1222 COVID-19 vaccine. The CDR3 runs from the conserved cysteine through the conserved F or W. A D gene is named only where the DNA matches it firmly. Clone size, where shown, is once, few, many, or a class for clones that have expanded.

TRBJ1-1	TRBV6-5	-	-	CASSQDSNTEAFF	TGTGCCAGCAGCCAAGACAGCAACACTGAAGCTTTCTTT
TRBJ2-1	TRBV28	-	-	CASSDTGNEQFF	TGTGCCAGCAGTGACACGGGGAATGAGCAGTTCTTC
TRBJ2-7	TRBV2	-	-	CASSASGSYEQYF	TGTGCCAGCAGTGCGTCAGGGTCCTACGAGCAGTACTTC
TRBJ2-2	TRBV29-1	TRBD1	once	CSADRGLTGELFF	TGCAGCGCCGACAGGGGGCTCACCGGGGAGCTGTTTTTT
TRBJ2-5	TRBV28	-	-	CASSLFQARETQYF	TGTGCCAGCAGTTTATTTCAAGCGCGAGAGACCCAGTACTTC
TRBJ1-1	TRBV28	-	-	CASSLYGSTEAFF	TGTGCCAGCAGTCTTTATGGGTCCACTGAAGCTTTCTTT
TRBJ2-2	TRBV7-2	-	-	CASSNRLSGTGELFF	TGTGCCAGCAGCAACCGGTTGAGTGGAACCGGGGAGCTGTTTTTT
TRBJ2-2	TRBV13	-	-	CASSLRRDLNTGELFF	TGTGCCAGCAGCTTACGCCGGGACTTGAACACCGGGGAGCTGTTTTTT
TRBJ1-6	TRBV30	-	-	CAENEGISRNSPLHF	TGTGCCGAGAATGAGGGGATATCGCGTAATTCACCCCTCCACTTT
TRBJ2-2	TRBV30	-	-	CAWSVVFPTGELFF	TGTGCCTGGAGTGTCGTCTTCCCGACCGGGGAGCTGTTTTTT
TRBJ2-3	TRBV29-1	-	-	CTVTERNTDTQYF	TGCACCGTTACCGAGCGGAACACAGATACGCAGTATTTT
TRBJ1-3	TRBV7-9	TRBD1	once	CASSPWTGRGGNTIYF	TGTGCCAGCAGCCCCTGGACAGGGAGAGGAGGAAACACCATATATTTT
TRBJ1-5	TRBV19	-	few	CASSTNPPGYSNQPQHF	TGTGCCAGTAGTACCAACCCCCCAGGGTATAGCAATCAGCCCCAGCATTTT
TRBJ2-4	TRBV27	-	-	CASSLGYEAAKNIQYF	TGTGCCAGCAGTTTAGGTTATGAGGCGGCCAAAAACATTCAGTACTTC
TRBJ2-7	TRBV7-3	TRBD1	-	CASSLKGPGQGYEQYF	TGTGCCAGCAGCTTAAAGGGACCGGGACAGGGCTACGAGCAGTACTTC
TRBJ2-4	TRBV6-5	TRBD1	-	CASSHDRVRNIQYF	TGTGCCAGCAGCCACGACAGGGTACGAAACATTCAGTACTTC
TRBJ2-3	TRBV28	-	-	CASSPRRTKQGTGTQYF	TGTGCCAGCAGTCCCCGTAGGACCAAGCAGGGCACGGGTACGCAGTATTTT
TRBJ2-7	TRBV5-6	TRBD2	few	CASSLSLAGEPEQYF	TGTGCCAGCAGCTTGTCTCTAGCGGGAGAGCCCGAGCAGTACTTC
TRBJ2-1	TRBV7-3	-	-	CASSLTGGRQRGEQFF	TGTGCCAGCAGCTTAACCGGAGGGAGACAAAGAGGTGAGCAGTTCTTC
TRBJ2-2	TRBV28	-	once	CASSFITGELFF	TGTGCCAGCAGTTTCATAACCGGGGAGCTGTTTTTT
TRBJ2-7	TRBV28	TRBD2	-	CASRSGGAGTYEQYF	TGTGCCAGCAGATCCGGCGGAGCGGGAACCTACGAGCAGTACTTC
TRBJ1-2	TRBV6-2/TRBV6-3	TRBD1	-	CASSGTVSNYGYTF	TGTGCCAGCAGTGGGACAGTCTCTAACTATGGCTACACCTTC
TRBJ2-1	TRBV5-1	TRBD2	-	CASSLLGRAYNEQFF	TGCGCCAGCAGCTTGCTCGGGAGGGCCTACAATGAGCAGTTCTTC
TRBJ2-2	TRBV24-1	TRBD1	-	CATSDRQGENTGELFF	TGTGCCACCAGTGATCGACAGGGGGAAAATACCGGGGAGCTGTTTTTT